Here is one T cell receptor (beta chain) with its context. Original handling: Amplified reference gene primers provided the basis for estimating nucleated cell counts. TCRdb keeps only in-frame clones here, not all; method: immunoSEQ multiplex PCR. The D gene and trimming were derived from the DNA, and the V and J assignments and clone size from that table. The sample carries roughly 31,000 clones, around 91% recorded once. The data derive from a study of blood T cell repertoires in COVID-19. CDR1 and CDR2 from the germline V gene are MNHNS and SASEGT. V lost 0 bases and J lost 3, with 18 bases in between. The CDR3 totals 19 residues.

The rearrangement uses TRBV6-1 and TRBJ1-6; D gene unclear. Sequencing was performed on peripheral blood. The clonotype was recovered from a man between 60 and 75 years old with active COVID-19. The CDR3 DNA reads TGTGCCAGCAGTGAAGCGCGGCAGACCTCCATCTTCTATAATTCACCCCTCCACTTT. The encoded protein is CASSEARQTSIFYNSPLHF.